Detailed here is one TCR beta chain. Its antigen is unidentified. One end of the junction varies from germline; a read error may be responsible. All donors were healthy HIV-negative adults lacking recent acute infections or vaccinations. These data are taken from a study of shared clonotypes between healthy human individuals. Study results and limitations: The study drew on few donors, limiting represented genetic and exposure-history diversity.

This CDR3 region has 16 residues. The germline V gene has CDR1 LGHNA and CDR2 YSLEER. Genomic DNA belonging to each subset was distributed in equal measure over several immunoSEQ plates. As originally analysed: ImmunoSEQ junction-only sequences lacked quality scores, so their filtering differed. Clones were sequenced by immunoSEQ multiplex PCR, and TCRdb holds only the in-frame ones, with some missing. That table is the source of V, J and clone size, and D and trimming were worked out from the DNA. The data hold about 520,000 clones, with about 72% observed a single time. V is TRBV4-3 and J is TRBJ2-5; 13 bases are a match to TRBD2. The TCR comes from a woman aged 40-49 years in good health. Some clones in this sample may be carry-over from other donors' samples. Input material: PBMCs. The chain's CDR3 is CAISRGLAGRVETQYF. The CDR3 DNA reads as TGCGCCATCAGCCGGGGACTAGCGGGAAGGGTTGAGACCCAGTACTTC.